These 20 T cell receptor beta chains were all obtained from the same sample, sequenced in a study of regulatory T cells in long-lasting Graves disease. Investigators prepared the TCR beta libraries by applying iRepertoire HTBI primers and Arm-PCR of CDR3 regions. TCRdb recomputed calls from the multiplex PCR reads with MiXCR, one row per CDR3 protein. The table has roughly 350,000 distinct CDR3 sequences, about 17% seen once. Stated time point: newly diagnosed GD, antithyroid drugs for less than 3 months. Researchers made the TCR library from RNA that was extracted from PBMCs. These data were also reused for a study on T cells in Graves' hyperthyroidism and ophthalmopathy.

This material consisted of peripheral blood mononuclear cells (PBMCs), taken at new diagnosis, from a patient treated with antithyroid drugs. Source of these receptors: a woman aged 18-29 years with Graves disease.

This chain uses TRBV6-5 with TRBJ2-7; the D is unclear. Germline CDR1 MNHEY, CDR2 SVGAGI. CDR3 length: 15 residues. Deletions cut 0 bases from V and 3 bases from J, with 12 bases between. The CDR3 nucleotides read TGTGCCAGCAGTTACTCCCCTTCCGGGTACTACGAGCAGTACTTC. Translating gives CASSYSPSGYYEQYF.

Of note for this clonotype: This may arise from a read error, as a much more abundant clone is one base away. The rearrangement joins TRBV7-3 to TRBJ2-7, with TRBD1 matching 8 bases. Germline V CDR1 and CDR2: SGHTA, FQGTGA. With 4 bases clipped from V and 3 bases from J, the junction kept 8 bases outside the gene matches. The CDR3 extends over 15 amino acids. Written as DNA, the CDR3 is TGTGCCAGCAGCTGGGGACAGGCTAGCTACTACGAGCAGTACTTC. Translation: CASSWGQASYYEQYF.

The chain links TRBV27 to TRBJ2-2; D is perhaps TRBD1 (6 bases). Per the germline V gene, CDR1 is MNHEY and CDR2 is SMNVEV (reference sequence). The V end was cut by 4 bases, the J end by 0 bases, with 18 bases between. The length of the CDR3 is 18 residues. The CDR3 DNA follows: TGTGCCAGCAGTTCCGAACAGGGTCTAGTTCCGAACACCGGGGAGCTGTTTTTT. Protein sequence: CASSSEQGLVPNTGELFF.

The rearrangement uses TRBV30 and TRBJ2-7; TRBD2 might be the D (7 bases). This CDR3 is built from 13 residues. V lost 0 bases, J lost 7 bases, and 13 bases lay in between. Per the germline V gene, CDR1 is GTSNPN and CDR2 is SVGIG (reference sequence). This CDR3 reads CAWSVGGPREQYF. CDR3 in DNA: TGTGCCTGGAGTGTCGGGGGGCCCAGGGAGCAGTACTTC. The full variable domain, its missing parts supplied by reference TRBV30 and TRBJ2-7, is SQTIHQWPATLVQPVGSPLSLECTVEGTSNPNLYWYRQAAGRGLQLLFYSVGIGQISSEVPQNLSASRPQDRQFILSSKKLLLSDSGFYLCAWSVGGPREQYFGPGTRLTVT.

This clonotype occurred many times. V is TRBV5-1 and J is TRBJ2-4; D unresolved. Per germline, CDR1 SGHRS and CDR2 YFSETQ. V lost 0 bases and J 6 bases, leaving 13 bases between the germline ends. CDR3 size: 15 residues. The CDR3 loop reads CASSLVDGLGNIQYF. In nucleotides, the CDR3 is TGCGCCAGCAGCTTGGTGGACGGATTGGGAAACATTCAGTACTTC. The entire variable domain, with the rest obtained from reference TRBV5-1 and TRBJ2-4, is as follows: KAGVTQTPRYLIKTRGQQVTLSCSPISGHRSVSWYQQTPGQGLQFLFEYFSETQRNKGNFPGRFSGRQFSNSRSEMNVSTLELGDSALYLCASSLVDGLGNIQYFGAGTRLSVL.

This sequence joins TRBV3-1 and TRBJ1-3, with D perhaps TRBD1 (6 bases). Germline CDR1 and CDR2: LGHDT and YNNKEL (reference sequence). Trimming left V 3 bases short and J 1 base short, with 19 bases between. This CDR3 has 18 residues. The CDR3 region is CASSHGGLGQGSGNTIYF. CDR3 in DNA: TGTGCCAGCAGCCATGGGGGACTAGGCCAGGGGTCTGGAAACACCATATATTTT.

This clonotype was counted once. The chain has TRBV20-1 and TRBJ2-7; TRBD1 or TRBD2 may be the D gene (5 bases each). Trimming cost V 3 bases and J 3 bases, with 18 bases left between them. Germline CDR1 DFQATT, CDR2 SNEGSKA (reference sequence). The CDR3 is made up of 15 amino acids. Written as DNA, the CDR3 is TGCAGTGCTAGCCCGAGGGGACGGTCCTACTACGAGCAGTACTTC. It yields the protein CSASPRGRSYYEQYF.

The chain employs TRBV7-2 and TRBJ1-5; 7 bases are shared with TRBD1. The CDR3 has 15 amino acids. Germline assignment: CDR1 SGHTA and CDR2 FQGNSA. Trimming cost V 5 bases and J 4 bases; bases outside gene matches: 8. The CDR3 here is CASSGQSGGNQPQHF. CDR3 nucleotide sequence: TGTGCCAGCAGCGGACAATCAGGGGGGAATCAGCCCCAGCATTTT.

The chain recombines TRBV2 with TRBJ2-7; the match to TRBD1 covers 9 bases. V shed 1 base, J shed 6 bases, and the junction held 4 bases outside the gene matches. Germline CDR1 is SNHLY and CDR2 is FYNNEI. The CDR3 runs 14 residues. The CDR3 spells CASSEGGQGREQYF. The CDR3 nucleotides are TGTGCCAGCAGTGAAGGGGGACAGGGTCGCGAGCAGTACTTC.

The chain carries TRBV6-4 and TRBJ2-3; D remains unclear. The germline V gene has CDR1 MRHNA and CDR2 SNTAGT. V was trimmed by 4 bases and J by 2 bases, leaving 7 bases between them. This CDR3 is built from 13 residues. This chain's CDR3 is CASSARLTDTQYF. The CDR3 nucleotides read TGTGCCAGCAGTGCTCGGCTCACAGATACGCAGTATTTT.

This clonotype was seen repeatedly, ten times or more. The chain employs TRBV18 and TRBJ2-1; 9 nucleotides align to TRBD2. V trimming: 2 bases; J trimming: 9 bases; junction bases outside the gene matches: 11. This CDR3 is built from 16 residues. Germline V CDR1 and CDR2: KGHSH, LQKENI. CDR3 sequence reads: CASSPIVSSGRREQFF. The CDR3 DNA sequence: TGTGCCAGCTCACCAATAGTATCGAGCGGGAGGCGTGAGCAGTTCTTC.

This clonotype was observed many times. The rearrangement links TRBV3-1 to TRBJ2-1; D is unresolved. CDR3 size: 13 residues. Trimming took 0 bases from V and 6 from J, leaving 6 bases between them. Germline V gene data show CDR1 as LGHDT and CDR2 as YNNKEL (reference sequence). The CDR3 spells CASSQDALNEQFF. In DNA, the CDR3 is TGTGCCAGCAGCCAAGACGCCCTCAATGAGCAGTTCTTC.

About this clonotype: Sequence at one end of the junction differs from germline and may be a read error. CDR3 amino acids: CASSLETSGRGSKETQYF. In DNA, the CDR3 is TGTGCCAGTAGTCTAGAGACTAGCGGGAGAGGGTCCAAAGAGACCCAGTACTTC. The chain is built from TRBV19 and TRBJ2-5; 12 nucleotides line up with TRBD2. This CDR3 has 18 residues. The germline gives CDR1 LNHDA, CDR2 SQIVND (reference sequence).

This clonotype was seen a handful of times. The chain combines TRBV6-1 with TRBJ1-5; TRBD1 matches 7 bases. With 4 bases clipped from V and 14 bases from J, the junction kept 8 bases outside the gene matches. The germline V gene encodes CDR1 MNHNS and CDR2 SASEGT. There are 12 residues in the CDR3. The CDR3 bases are TGTGCCAGCAGTGCTACCGGGACAGACGAGCATTTT. Its translation: CASSATGTDEHF.

This clonotype was detected many times. V gene TRBV4-1 combines with J gene TRBJ2-1, with 11 bases fitting TRBD2. With V trimmed by 4 bases and J by 3 bases, 5 bases remained unmatched. Germline values: CDR1 MGHRA, CDR2 YSYEKL. The CDR3 runs 16 residues. As DNA, the CDR3 is TGCGCCAGCAGCCGCGGGACTAGCGGTAACTACAATGAGCAGTTCTTC. This sequence encodes CASSRGTSGNYNEQFF.

This clonotype was recorded many times. The rearrangement links TRBV6-1 to TRBJ2-1; D is possibly TRBD1 (6 bases). The germline V gene encodes CDR1 MNHNS and CDR2 SASEGT. The CDR3 is made up of 15 amino acids. Trimming took 6 bases from V and 10 from J, leaving 22 bases between them. This chain's CDR3 is CASRFRDTVSGEQFF. The CDR3 DNA reads TGTGCCAGCAGGTTCAGGGACACGGTCAGTGGCGAGCAGTTCTTC.

Remarks on this clonotype: A read error is possible here, since a much larger clone lies one base away. The CDR3 spells CASSLEGRSYNEQLF. As DNA, the CDR3 is TGCGCCAGCAGCTTGGAAGGACGATCCTACAATGAGCAGCTCTTC. The chain couples TRBV5-1 to TRBJ2-1; no clear D gene. CDR3 size: 15 residues. Germline assignment: CDR1 SGHRS and CDR2 YFSETQ.

About this clonotype itself: It may be a read error: a sequence one base away is much more abundant. The chain uses TRBV4-1 and TRBJ1-1; D perhaps matches TRBD1 (5 bases). The CDR3 sequence is 13 residues long. Germline V lookup: CDR1 MGHRA, CDR2 YSYEKL. The CDR3: CASSRLGVTEASF. The CDR3, as DNA: TGCGCCAGCAGCCGTCTGGGGGTCACTGAAGCTTCCTTT.

This clonotype came up a few times. The chain employs TRBV12-3 or TRBV12-4 and TRBJ2-3; D unclear. The DNA end is a closer match to TRBJ1-5, so the J assignment may be wrong. The CDR3 is made up of 13 amino acids. This CDR3 reads CASSLGRVETQHF. The CDR3 DNA is TGTGCCAGCAGTTTAGGACGGGTCGAGACGCAGCATTTT.

As to this clonotype: An end of the junction differs from the germline gene, which may be a read error. The chain uses TRBV5-1 and TRBJ1-2; perhaps TRBD1 as D (5 bases). Germline V lookup: CDR1 SGHRS, CDR2 YFSETQ. This CDR3 comprises 12 residues. CDR3 amino acids: CASSLGWDGSTF. CDR3 bases: TGCGCCAGCAGCTTGGGTTGGGACGGCTCCACCTTC.